The sequence of this T cell receptor (beta chain) was determined in a study of CD8+ T cells in alopecia areata. Broader study findings: Significant decreases in scalp clonality and expanded CD8+ clones followed tofacitinib treatment.

This clone came up a few times. Its antigen is not identified. The authors extracted RNA and reverse transcribed it into cDNA as the sequencing template. Some clones are missing from TCRdb's copy, which holds only in-frame ones; the method was immunoSEQ multiplex PCR. Among some 220,000 clones listed, under 75% were seen once. Treatment indicated: oral pan-JAK inhibitor, 5-10 mg twice daily. This specimen consisted of CD4+ T cells sorted from blood, obtained at week 4, from a patient treated with tofacitinib. This clonotype originated in a human donor with alopecia areata.

DNA of the CDR3: TGTGCCAGCAAGCCAGGGGGTCGGGATGGCTACACCTTC. Translated, it gives CASKPGGRDGYTF. J is TRBJ1-2 and V is TRBV28, with 7 bases lining up with TRBD1. After removal of 7 bases from V and 6 bases from J, the junction contained 8 bases not matched to a gene. CDR3 length: 13 residues. Germline CDR1 and CDR2: MDHEN and SYDVKM.